The next 31 T cell receptor beta chains were all read from a single sample in a study of early T cells in non-severe SARS-CoV-2 infection (dated by TCRdb to about 2021). Libraries were prepared through 5' RACE. This sample was sequenced with a NextSeq 500. TCRdb trimmed the raw reads at Q25, called clones with MiXCR and kept productive beta chains. Each entry merges the rows of one CDR3 protein and shows their most common DNA and genes. The sample yields around 100,000 distinct CDR3 sequences; around 13% were counted once. In total, the top ten clones hold approximately 6.4% of the sample. The sample was whole blood. The receptors derive from an adult who was a healthcare worker with PCR-confirmed SARS-CoV-2 infection or an uninfected control (not recorded which).

The CDR3 here is CASSSARDEQYF. CDR3 DNA: TGTGCCAGCAGTTCCGCAAGGGACGAGCAGTACTTC. The genes are TRBV28 and TRBJ2-7; D unresolved. Trimming removed 4 bases at V and 5 bases at J, with 9 bases between. This CDR3 contains 12 residues. CDR1 and CDR2 from the germline V gene are MDHEN and SYDVKM.

The table lists this clonotype with many counts. The chain couples TRBV7-9 to TRBJ2-7; D unclear. Trimming pared 4 bases from V and 3 bases from J, leaving 7 bases between. The germline V gene encodes CDR1 SEHNR and CDR2 FQNEAQ (reference sequence). The CDR3 loop spans 12 amino acids. CDR3 coding DNA: TGTGCCAGCAGCTCGATAAACTACGAGCAGTACTTC. The encoded protein is CASSSINYEQYF. Complete variable domain (other parts from reference TRBV7-9 and TRBJ2-7): DTGVSQNPRHKITKRGQNVTFRCDPISEHNRLYWYRQTLGQGPEFLTYFQNEAQLEKSRLLSDRFSAERPKGSFSTLEIQRTEQGDSAMYLCASSSINYEQYFGPGTRLTVT.

The rearrangement uses TRBV5-5 and TRBJ2-2, with D possibly matching TRBD1 (6 bases). With 0 bases removed from V and 7 bases from J, the gap between germline ends came to 13 bases. This CDR3 spans 15 amino acids. Per the germline V gene, CDR1 is SGHKS and CDR2 is YYEKEE (reference sequence). The chain's CDR3 is CASSLEGVNGGELFF. The CDR3 DNA sequence: TGTGCCAGCAGCTTGGAGGGGGTTAACGGCGGGGAGCTGTTTTTT.

This clonotype was seen at least ten times. This chain connects TRBV7-6 to TRBJ1-2; D remains ambiguous. The CDR3 contains 11 residues. Germline V gene data show CDR1 as SGHVS and CDR2 as FNYEAQ. Trimming stripped 2 bases from V and 13 bases from J, with 11 bases between. CDR3 region: CASSLSVEFTF. The CDR3 DNA reads TGTGCCAGCAGCTTAAGCGTTGAATTCACCTTC.

This clonotype came up many times. The J gene is TRBJ2-7, the V gene TRBV20-1; D gene unclear. This CDR3 has 16 residues. V was shortened by 6 bases and J by 0 bases, with 21 bases between the two germline ends. Germline V gene lookup returns CDR1 DFQATT and CDR2 SNEGSKA (reference sequence). DNA for the CDR3: TGCAGTGCGAGCGATAACAGCCGCACCAACTCCTACGAGCAGTACTTC. Residues: CSASDNSRTNSYEQYF.

This clonotype was seen many times. The genes are TRBV27 and TRBJ1-3; D might be TRBD1 (5 bases). Trimming removed 5 bases from V and 0 bases from J, with 20 bases in between. Germline assignment: CDR1 MNHEY and CDR2 SMNVEV (reference sequence). There are 18 residues in the CDR3. CDR3 bases: TGTGCCAGCAGTCCCAAACCCCGACAGCTCTACTCTGGAAACACCATATATTTT. It yields the protein CASSPKPRQLYSGNTIYF.

This clonotype showed up many times. This sequence joins TRBV6-5 and TRBJ1-5; no clear D gene. The CDR3 length is 13 residues. Germline V gene lookup returns CDR1 MNHEY and CDR2 SVGAGI. V was trimmed by 6 bases and J by 5 bases, leaving 11 bases between them. The CDR3 is CASSPVGHQPQHF. The CDR3 bases are TGTGCCAGCAGCCCGGTCGGACATCAGCCCCAGCATTTT.

This clonotype was detected many times. This chain links TRBV9 with TRBJ1-5, with D possibly being TRBD1 (5 bases). Germline values: CDR1 SGDLS, CDR2 YYNGEE. The CDR3 is 15 residues long. V shed 3 bases and J shed 3 bases, with 13 bases lying between them. Here the CDR3 reads CASSADGGYNQPQHF. Here the CDR3 DNA reads TGTGCCAGCAGCGCCGATGGGGGATACAATCAGCCCCAGCATTTT.

This sequence joins TRBV7-2 and TRBJ2-1, with TRBD1 matching over 8 bases. Germline V lookup: CDR1 SGHTA, CDR2 FQGNSA. Trimming cost V 5 bases and J 8 bases; bases outside gene matches: 5. This CDR3 has 13 residues. The CDR3 nucleotides are TGTGCCAGCAGCCCGACAGGGGCTCATGAGCAGTTCTTC. Translating it yields CASSPTGAHEQFF.

At least ten counts were recorded for this clonotype. The chain uses TRBV27 and TRBJ2-3, with 7 bases fitting TRBD2. The CDR3 is made up of 15 amino acids. The germline gives CDR1 MNHEY, CDR2 SMNVEV (reference sequence). Trimming took 2 bases from V and 1 from J; bases not matched to a gene: 3. The CDR3 here is CASSLTLAGTDTQYF. The CDR3 nucleotides are TGTGCCAGCAGTTTAACGCTAGCGGGCACAGATACGCAGTATTTT.

This rearrangement joins TRBV20-1 to TRBJ1-2; D is unresolved. The CDR3 consists of 10 residues. V was pared by 5 bases and J by 10 bases, with 11 bases between. The germline V gene encodes CDR1 DFQATT and CDR2 SNEGSKA (reference sequence). The CDR3 DNA follows: TGCAGTGCTTTTAGAGATTTCTACACCTTC. Translating gives CSAFRDFYTF.

The chain carries TRBV10-1 and TRBJ1-6; D is undetermined. CDR1 is WNHNN, CDR2 SYGVQD, per germline (reference sequence). The ends were cut back, 0 bases at V and 10 bases at J, with 7 bases in the middle. CDR3 length: 13 amino acids. The CDR3 sequence: CASSESWGSPLHF. The CDR3 DNA sequence: TGCGCCAGCAGTGAGTCGTGGGGATCACCCCTCCACTTT.

There are many counts of this clonotype. The chain combines TRBV6-2 or TRBV6-3 with TRBJ1-6; 7 positions match TRBD1. J lost 7 bases, V lost 5 bases, and 5 bases had no gene match. Germline V lookup: CDR1 MNHEY, CDR2 SVGEGT. The CDR3 totals 14 residues. The chain's CDR3 is CASSHGQENSPLHF. DNA for the CDR3: TGTGCCAGCAGTCACGGACAGGAAAATTCACCCCTCCACTTT.

The chain combines TRBV18 with TRBJ2-7; 10 bases match TRBD2. The germline V gene has CDR1 KGHSH and CDR2 LQKENI. The CDR3 contains 16 residues. Trimming cost V 3 bases and J 10 bases; bases outside gene matches: 15. The DNA for the CDR3 is TGTGCCAGCTCACCCCCAACCGGGGGTAGCGGGGGGATCCAGTACTTC. Translated: CASSPPTGGSGGIQYF.

J is TRBJ2-5 and V is TRBV20-1, with D unclear. Looked up from germline, CDR1 is DFQATT and CDR2 is SNEGSKA (reference sequence). The CDR3 is 10 residues long. Deletions cut 3 bases from V and 5 bases from J, with 4 bases between. For the CDR3, the DNA is TGCAGTGCTAGTCTCGAGACCCAGTACTTC. It is translated as CSASLETQYF.

This clonotype showed up just a few times. V gene TRBV20-1 combines with J gene TRBJ1-6; D gene ambiguous. V gave up 5 bases and J gave up 16 bases, with 21 bases separating them. The length of the CDR3 is 13 residues. Germline V gene sequence: CDR1 DFQATT, CDR2 SNEGSKA (reference sequence). CDR3 sequence reads: CSAGSFLPLWLHF. The CDR3 DNA sequence: TGCAGTGCTGGCAGCTTCTTACCCTTATGGCTCCACTTT.

Ten or more counts support this clonotype. V usage is TRBV28 and J usage is TRBJ2-2; a weak D match, TRBD2 (6 bases). The length of the CDR3 is 16 residues. Deletions cut 9 bases from V and 3 bases from J, with 20 bases between. Germline V gene sequence: CDR1 MDHEN, CDR2 SYDVKM. This CDR3 reads CASSPAGTYYTGELFF. As DNA, the CDR3 is TGTGCCAGTTCCCCGGCGGGGACCTATTACACCGGGGAGCTGTTTTTT.

This clonotype appeared a few times. V gene TRBV6-5 combines with J gene TRBJ1-1, with D unclear. The CDR3 contains 14 residues. Germline CDR1 MNHEY, CDR2 SVGAGI. Trimming pared 0 bases from V and 4 bases from J, leaving 9 bases between. The CDR3 DNA reads TGTGCCAGCAGTTACTCGTCATCCGGCACTGAAGCTTTCTTT. It encodes CASSYSSSGTEAFF.

This clonotype was detected only a few times. The CDR3 bases are TGCAGTGCTAGAGTTGGCGGGAGTTCACCCTACGAGCAGTACTTC. Translation gives CSARVGGSSPYEQYF. The chain carries TRBV20-1 and TRBJ2-7; TRBD2 matches 7 bases. After removal of 1 base from V and 2 bases from J, the junction contained 8 bases not matched to a gene. Germline-derived CDR1 and CDR2 are DFQATT and SNEGSKA (reference sequence). CDR3 length: 15 amino acids.

The chain uses TRBV5-1 and TRBJ2-5; D tentatively fits TRBD1 or TRBD2 (6 bases each). Trimming pared 7 bases from V and 5 bases from J, leaving 15 bases between. CDR1 and CDR2 from the germline V gene are SGHRS and YFSETQ. The CDR3 is 13 amino acids. CDR3 sequence (DNA): TGCGCCAGCGACTTGGGGGGCCAGGAGACCCAGTACTTC. Protein sequence: CASDLGGQETQYF.

This clonotype was seen a few times. The rearrangement joins TRBV20-1 to TRBJ1-5; D unresolved. The CDR3 loop spans 13 amino acids. Trimming cost V 3 bases and J 2 bases, with 8 bases left between them. CDR1 is DFQATT and CDR2 is SNEGSKA in the germline V gene (reference sequence). The CDR3 DNA is TGCAGTGCTAGTCTATTAGGCAATCAGCCCCAGCATTTT. Protein: CSASLLGNQPQHF.

This chain joins TRBV6-6 and TRBJ1-1; D is unclear. Trimming left V 8 bases short and J 4 bases short, with 26 bases between. The length of the CDR3 is 17 residues. CDR1 is MNHNY and CDR2 is SVGAGI in the germline V gene (reference sequence). The chain's CDR3 is CASPRKGMFGSGTEAFF. For the CDR3, the DNA is TGTGCCAGCCCCAGGAAGGGAATGTTTGGATCGGGCACTGAAGCTTTCTTT.

Only a few counts were recorded for this clonotype. The V gene is TRBV3-1, the J gene TRBJ1-3; D is ambiguous. This CDR3 has 14 residues. Trimming removed 1 base at V and 4 bases at J, with 8 bases between. The germline gives CDR1 LGHDT, CDR2 YNNKEL (reference sequence). CDR3 in amino acids: CASSQATGGNTIYF. In DNA, the CDR3 is TGTGCCAGCAGCCAAGCCACTGGGGGAAACACCATATATTTT.

This clonotype was recorded at least ten times. This rearrangement joins TRBV9 to TRBJ2-3; a possible D gene is TRBD2 (5 bases). Looked up from germline, CDR1 is SGDLS and CDR2 is YYNGEE. V was cut by 4 bases and J by 6 bases, with 9 bases left in between. The CDR3 loop spans 12 amino acids. The CDR3 region is CASSPPSDTQYF. CDR3 bases: TGTGCCAGCAGCCCCCCTAGCGATACGCAGTATTTT.

This clonotype was recorded a few times. The CDR3 here is CASRGGSPLHF. As DNA, the CDR3 is TGTGCCAGCAGAGGGGGGTCACCCCTCCACTTT. V gene TRBV12-3 or TRBV12-4 combines with J gene TRBJ1-6; a weak D match, TRBD1 (6 bases). There are 11 residues in the CDR3. The V end lost 6 bases, the J end lost 10 bases, and 7 bases lay between the germline ends.

V and J are TRBV6-1 and TRBJ2-7, with D unresolved. This CDR3 is 13 amino acids long. Deletions cut 6 bases from V and 5 bases from J, with 14 bases between. Germline CDR1 and CDR2: MNHNS and SASEGT. The CDR3, as DNA: TGTGCCAGCAGACGCCCGGTTACAGACGAGCAGTACTTC. This translates into CASRRPVTDEQYF.

This clonotype has ten or more counts. The chain combines TRBV11-2 with TRBJ2-1; a weak D match, TRBD2 (5 bases). The V end was cut by 2 bases, the J end by 6 bases, with 8 bases between. The CDR3 covers 13 residues. Looked up from germline, CDR1 is SGHAT and CDR2 is FQNNGV. CDR3 sequence reads: CASSLSGGNEQFF. CDR3 coding DNA: TGTGCCAGCAGCTTAAGCGGAGGCAATGAGCAGTTCTTC.

This clonotype was observed many times. The genes are TRBV3-1 and TRBJ2-2; no clear D. This CDR3 comprises 14 residues. V gave up 4 bases and J gave up 4 bases, with 10 bases separating them. Germline V lookup: CDR1 LGHDT, CDR2 YNNKEL (reference sequence). CDR3 region: CASSPRASTGELFF. As DNA, the CDR3 is TGTGCCAGCAGCCCAAGGGCTTCCACCGGGGAGCTGTTTTTT.

The chain links TRBV11-2 to TRBJ2-1; D gene ambiguous. From germline, CDR1 is SGHAT and CDR2 FQNNGV. Trimming cost V 1 base and J 3 bases, with 13 bases left between them. The CDR3 is made up of 16 amino acids. CDR3 nucleotide sequence: TGTGCCAGCAGCTTAGCTACCGTCCAAATCTACAATGAGCAGTTCTTC. Translating it yields CASSLATVQIYNEQFF.

At least ten counts were recorded for this clonotype. V gene TRBV12-3 or TRBV12-4 combines with J gene TRBJ2-2, with D perhaps being TRBD1 or TRBD2 (8 bases each). V dropped 5 bases and J dropped 10 bases, with 32 bases sitting between them. This CDR3 is built from 19 residues. The CDR3 bases are TGTGCCAGCAGTCCACAGGGGGGGAAGGAGCGGGAGCCTGGCGCGGAGCTGTTTTTT. It translates to CASSPQGGKEREPGAELFF.

This chain connects TRBV7-2 to TRBJ2-3; unclear D gene. V was clipped by 1 base and J by 4 bases, with 15 bases between them. CDR3 size: 16 residues. CDR1 and CDR2 from the germline V gene are SGHTA and FQGNSA. This CDR3 is CASSLGAVVPADTQYF. The CDR3 DNA sequence: TGTGCCAGCAGCTTAGGGGCGGTTGTCCCGGCAGATACGCAGTATTTT.